This TCR beta chain emerged from a study of neurological immune-mediated disorders. Sorted libraries were made with approximately 920,000 CD4+ or CD8+ T cells. One entry per CDR3 protein, called by TCRdb with MiXCR from the 5' RACE reads. The data contain approximately 40,000 distinct CDR3 sequences, roughly 15% of them seen just once; the ten biggest clones take up approximately 3.6%. This clonotype has ten or more counts. CDR3 length equals 16 residues. Germline CDR1 DFQATT, CDR2 SNEGSKA (reference sequence). V lost 5 bases, J lost 0 bases, and 14 bases lay in between. This sequence joins TRBV20-1 and TRBJ1-6; a possible D gene is TRBD1 (6 bases). The receptor comes from a woman aged 55 to 70 with HTLV-1-associated myelopathy (HAM/TSP). Sequenced sample: CD4+ T cells from blood. The CDR3 DNA is TGCAGTGCTCCCGACAGGTCGAGCTCCTATAATTCACCCCTCCACTTT. Protein sequence: CSAPDRSSSYNSPLHF.